This T cell receptor (beta chain) derives from a study of blood T cell repertoires in COVID-19. Study-level information: Some COVID-19 samples were acute and others convalescent; all came from the United States, Italy and Spain. The cDNA or gDNA used as material had been derived from T cells, B-cell-depleted T cells, or PBMCs.

Trimming removed 0 bases at V and 0 bases at J, with 9 bases between. The CDR3 extends over 16 amino acids. Germline V gives CDR1 SGDLS, CDR2 YYNGEE. Authors' processing steps: Amplifying reference gene primers gave estimates of nucleated cell counts. Profiling relied on immunoSEQ multiplex PCR, and the TCRdb table lists in-frame clones only, not all of them. V and J calls and clone size follow that table, whereas D and trimming were derived from the DNA. Of about 150,000 clones in the sample, 80% are singletons; the top ten hold approximately 0.5%. J is TRBJ2-2 and V is TRBV9; D is perhaps TRBD1 (5 bases). This clonotype was obtained from a man between 60 and 70 years old with acute or convalescent COVID-19. The sample consisted of peripheral blood. Here the CDR3 DNA reads TGTGCCAGCAGCGTAGGGGGCCCCACGAACACCGGGGAGCTGTTTTTT. Its translation is CASSVGGPTNTGELFF.